What follows describes a single T cell receptor beta chain. The antigen remains unidentified. TCRdb processed the 5' RACE reads anew with MiXCR; each CDR3 protein has one entry. The sample includes about 390,000 distinct CDR3 sequences, 9% to 10% of them seen just once. This record comes from a study of identical twins. All donors comprised healthy Caucasians. Study-level findings and limits: There is a chance that invariant MAIT and iNKT cells partially muddied zero-insertion analyses.

Trimming pared 2 bases from V and 7 bases from J, leaving 15 bases between. This CDR3 is built from 15 residues. The germline V gene has CDR1 KGHSH and CDR2 LQKENI. This clonotype originated in a woman between 50 and 59 years old in good health. The sequencing sample was made of naive T cells sorted from blood. V usage is TRBV18 and J usage is TRBJ2-1; D is perhaps TRBD2 (6 bases). This CDR3 reads CASSPKSARGNEQFF. CDR3 nucleotide sequence: TGTGCCAGCTCACCAAAGAGCGCCCGGGGGAATGAGCAGTTCTTC.